This is a list of T cell receptor beta chains from one sample in a study of a mutant IDH1 vaccine in newly diagnosed glioma. TCRdb's table, derived via immunoSEQ multiplex PCR, lists solely in-frame clones and lacks some. The table records 25,000 to 35,000 clones, 82% of them present only once. The sample consisted of PBMCs, taken from a glioma patient treated with radiotherapy, temozolomide or both. Every receptor here comes from a young man with glioma. Each CDR3 is given without its conserved first and last residue. Each record gives: J gene, V gene, D gene, CDR3 protein. D genes are given only for firm matches.

J gene: TRBJ2-7; V gene: TRBV11-2; D gene: -; CDR3 protein: ASSFTVRNYEQY
J gene: TRBJ2-7; V gene: TRBV4-1; D gene: -; CDR3 protein: ASSQVTGSYEQY
J gene: TRBJ1-1; V gene: TRBV28; D gene: -; CDR3 protein: ASRESRSLSTEAF
J gene: TRBJ1-5; V gene: TRBV18; D gene: -; CDR3 protein: ASSLFQGRGSNQPQH
J gene: TRBJ1-5; V gene: TRBV19; D gene: -; CDR3 protein: ASSIDIVGQTNQPQH
J gene: TRBJ2-2; V gene: TRBV10-3; D gene: -; CDR3 protein: AIRQNTGELF
J gene: TRBJ2-5; V gene: TRBV15; D gene: TRBD2; CDR3 protein: ATGAGGAQQETQY
J gene: TRBJ2-7; V gene: TRBV15; D gene: TRBD1; CDR3 protein: ATSSFSGTGDYEQY
J gene: TRBJ2-7; V gene: TRBV27; D gene: -; CDR3 protein: ASAGTARGEQY
J gene: TRBJ1-4; V gene: TRBV18; D gene: TRBD1; CDR3 protein: ASSGTGQGEKLF
J gene: TRBJ2-2; V gene: TRBV7-7; D gene: TRBD2; CDR3 protein: ASSPSGSDTGELF
J gene: TRBJ2-5; V gene: TRBV20-1; D gene: -; CDR3 protein: SVGLVETQY
J gene: TRBJ2-5; V gene: TRBV5-1; D gene: -; CDR3 protein: ASSLEVGQAGETQY
J gene: TRBJ2-2; V gene: TRBV30; D gene: -; CDR3 protein: AWMNALALNTGELF
J gene: TRBJ2-6; V gene: TRBV18; D gene: -; CDR3 protein: ASSPSGANVLT
J gene: TRBJ1-2; V gene: TRBV19; D gene: -; CDR3 protein: ASSIRPGVNYGYT
J gene: TRBJ1-1; V gene: TRBV6-1; D gene: -; CDR3 protein: ASRRRAGINTEAF
J gene: TRBJ2-5; V gene: TRBV6-5; D gene: TRBD1; CDR3 protein: ASSYGRGRGQETQY